This TCR beta chain was captured by sequencing in a study of human T cells and chemical hapten exposure. The sample's time point: pre-sensitization, week 0. Stated treatment: therapeutic diphenylcyclopropenone sensitization with weekly scalp DPC. Alopecia patients, 18 to 70 years old and DPC-suitable, served as donors. TCRdb used MiXCR to reprocess the RACE reads, holding one entry per CDR3 protein. The sample contains 250,000 or so distinct CDR3 sequences, 7.7% of which appear only once. This clonotype was detected a few times. Its specificity is unknown. Regarding the study as a whole: Controls had significantly fewer large CDR3 similarity clusters than were formed by expanded TCRs.

The input for sequencing was whole blood, taken in connection with sensitization to the hapten diphenylcyclopropenone (DPC). This TCR derives from a man aged 18 to 29 with alopecia areata. Some clones in this sample may be carry-over from other donors' samples.

The CDR3 DNA reads TGTGCCAGCAGCCGCGGACAGGCCAAATCTGGAAACACCATATATTTT. Its protein product is CASSRGQAKSGNTIYF. The chain joins TRBV6-2 or TRBV6-3 to TRBJ1-3; 7 bases match TRBD1. V trimming: 6 bases; J trimming: 1 base; junction bases outside the gene matches: 9. CDR1 is MNHEY and CDR2 is SVGEGT in the germline V gene. The CDR3 runs 16 residues.